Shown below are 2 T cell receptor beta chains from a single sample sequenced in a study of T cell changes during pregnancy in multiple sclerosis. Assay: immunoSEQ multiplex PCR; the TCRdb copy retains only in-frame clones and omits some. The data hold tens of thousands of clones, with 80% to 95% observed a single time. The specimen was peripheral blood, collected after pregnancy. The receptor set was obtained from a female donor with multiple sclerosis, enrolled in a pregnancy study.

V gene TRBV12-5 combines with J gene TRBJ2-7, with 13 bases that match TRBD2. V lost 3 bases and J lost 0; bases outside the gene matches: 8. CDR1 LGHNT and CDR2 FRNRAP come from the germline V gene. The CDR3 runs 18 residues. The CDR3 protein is CASGLMGLAGTASYEQYF. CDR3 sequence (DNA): TGTGCTAGTGGTTTAATGGGACTAGCGGGGACGGCCTCCTACGAGCAGTACTTC.

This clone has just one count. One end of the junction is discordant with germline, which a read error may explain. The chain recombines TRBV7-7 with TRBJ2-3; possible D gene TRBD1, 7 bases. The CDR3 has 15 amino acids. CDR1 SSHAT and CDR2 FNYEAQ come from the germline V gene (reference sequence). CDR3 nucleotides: TGTGCTAGCAGCGCGGGACAGTCGCGCACAGATACGCAGTATTTT. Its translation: CASSAGQSRTDTQYF. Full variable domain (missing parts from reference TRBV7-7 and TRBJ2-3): GAGVSQSPRYKVTKRGQDVTLRCDPISSHATLYWYQQALGQGPEFLTYFNYEAQPDKSGLPSDRFSAERPEGSISTLTIQRTEQRDSAMYRCASSAGQSRTDTQYFGPGTRLTVL.